The 15 T cell receptor beta chains in this list originate from one sample, sequenced in a study of control samples from healthy donors and cancer patients (dated by TCRdb to 2018 to 2021). Libraries came from the immunoSEQ multiplex PCR assay. What TCRdb holds here is the immuneACCESS table cut down to in-frame rearrangements. Part of the clones is not present; checked against another copy, under half of the missing clones reflect an unresolved V gene, and the others are unexplained. Across this sample there are some 120,000 clones, with approximately 91% seen only once. Jointly, the top ten make up around 3% of the sample. Source material: blood. These receptors all stem from a middle-aged man in good health.

The rearrangement links TRBV6-1 to TRBJ1-6, with D tentatively TRBD1 (5 bases). Per the germline V gene, CDR1 is MNHNS and CDR2 is SASEGT. Trimming took off 2 bases at V and 14 bases at J, with 16 bases between the two ends. The CDR3 covers 14 residues. The CDR3 DNA reads TGTGCCAGCAGTGAACAGGCATCCGGGGGAGCCCTCCACTTT. Amino acids: CASSEQASGGALHF.

The chain has TRBV7-8 and TRBJ1-3; no definite D call. There are 14 residues in the CDR3. V was shortened by 5 bases and J by 4 bases, with 12 bases between the two germline ends. The V gene's germline CDR1 is SGHVS and CDR2 FQNEAQ. CDR3 sequence reads: CASSPASPGNTIYF. For the CDR3, the DNA is TGTGCCAGCAGCCCCGCGTCCCCCGGAAACACCATATATTTT.

The sample holds one count of this clone. The V and J genes are TRBV27 and TRBJ1-2; D is possibly TRBD1 (5 bases). This CDR3 contains 12 residues. Trimming cost V 7 bases and J 7 bases, with 13 bases left between them. In germline, CDR1 is MNHEY, CDR2 SMNVEV (reference sequence). The CDR3 DNA reads as TGTGCCAGCAAAACGGGGGATCTTGGCTACACCTTC. It encodes CASKTGDLGYTF.

The count of this clone is one. The chain employs TRBV6-5 and TRBJ2-3; 7 bases align to TRBD2. The J segment lost 2 bases and the V segment lost 6 bases, leaving 8 bases of the junction unmatched. Per germline, CDR1 MNHEY and CDR2 SVGAGI. This CDR3 has 15 residues. Here the CDR3 DNA reads TGTGCCAGCAGCCTCTTCCGGGGGGACACAGATACGCAGTATTTT. Translation gives CASSLFRGDTDTQYF.

This sequence joins TRBV5-1 and TRBJ1-1; D is unresolved. Germline CDR1 is SGHRS and CDR2 is YFSETQ. Trimming pared 6 bases from V and 6 bases from J, leaving 21 bases between. This CDR3 region has 15 residues. In DNA, the CDR3 is TGCGCCAGCACTGCCGACGGCTCCGCTGGCGCTGAAGCTTTCTTT. This gives the protein CASTADGSAGAEAFF.

The V gene is TRBV5-1, the J gene TRBJ1-5; TRBD1 matches at 12 bases. This CDR3 is built from 15 residues. V dropped 2 bases and J dropped 6; count of bases not matched to a gene: 3. The germline V gene has CDR1 SGHRS and CDR2 YFSETQ. CDR3 coding DNA: TGCGCCAGCAGCTTAGGGACAGGGGGCCTTCAGCCCCAGCATTTT. Translated: CASSLGTGGLQPQHF.

The chain has TRBV27 and TRBJ1-6, with TRBD1 identical over 9 bases. CDR1 and CDR2 (germline): MNHEY, SMNVEV (reference sequence). This CDR3 has 13 residues. V lost 10 bases to trimming and J lost 13 bases; unmatched junction nucleotides: 11. CDR3 sequence: CANTGGNNDPLHF. The CDR3 bases are TGTGCCAACACAGGGGGCAATAATGATCCCCTCCACTTT.

The chain combines TRBV10-3 with TRBJ2-7, with D maybe TRBD1 (5 bases). The germline V gene encodes CDR1 ENHRY and CDR2 SYGVKD. The germline V and J ends were trimmed by 6 bases and 2 bases, with 20 bases remaining between them. The CDR3 consists of 16 residues. CDR3: CAIRASTGKRTYEQYF. The CDR3 DNA follows: TGTGCCATCAGGGCTTCTACAGGTAAACGGACCTACGAGCAGTACTTC.

This CDR3 reads CASSLGGTGTSNEQFF. The CDR3 DNA is TGCGCCAGCAGCTTGGGGGGGACAGGTACCTCCAATGAGCAGTTCTTC. The chain is built from TRBV5-1 and TRBJ2-1; 8 nucleotides line up with TRBD1. Germline V gene lookup returns CDR1 SGHRS and CDR2 YFSETQ. V lost 0 bases to trimming and J lost 6 bases; unmatched junction nucleotides: 8. The CDR3 extends over 16 amino acids. The whole variable domain, remainder taken from reference TRBV5-1 and TRBJ2-1, is KAGVTQTPRYLIKTRGQQVTLSCSPISGHRSVSWYQQTPGQGLQFLFEYFSETQRNKGNFPGRFSGRQFSNSRSEMNVSTLELGDSALYLCASSLGGTGTSNEQFFGPGTRLTVL.

The gene calls are TRBV7-6 and TRBJ2-3, with D unclear. Deletions cut 1 base from V and 1 base from J, with 0 bases between. This CDR3 comprises 12 residues. In germline, CDR1 is SGHVS, CDR2 FNYEAQ. The CDR3 region has the DNA TGTGCCAGCAGCTTAGGCACAGATACGCAGTATTTT. It translates to CASSLGTDTQYF.

This rearrangement joins TRBV9 to TRBJ2-7, with D unclear. Trimming cost V 0 bases and J 3 bases, with 22 bases left between them. This CDR3 has 18 residues. The V gene's germline CDR1 is SGDLS and CDR2 YYNGEE. The CDR3 coding sequence is TGTGCCAGCAGCGTAGACGTGACCGGGTCAGGACGGTTCTACGAGCAGTACTTC. Its protein product is CASSVDVTGSGRFYEQYF.

This clone was picked up a small number of times. V usage is TRBV2 and J usage is TRBJ2-7; 7 bases line up with TRBD1. This CDR3 is built from 17 residues. The ends lost 6 bases at V and 4 bases at J; junction bases unmatched: 18. The V gene's germline CDR1 is SNHLY and CDR2 FYNNEI. CDR3 in amino acids: CASRSDRARTETYEQYF. The CDR3 DNA follows: TGTGCCAGCAGATCTGACAGGGCAAGAACCGAGACATACGAGCAGTACTTC. The full variable domain, completed using reference TRBV2 and TRBJ2-7, is EPEVTQTPSHQVTQMGQEVILRCVPISNHLYFYWYRQILGQKVEFLVSFYNNEISEKSEIFDDQFSVERPDGSNFTLKIRSTKLEDSAMYFCASRSDRARTETYEQYFGPGTRLTVT.

V gene TRBV2 combines with J gene TRBJ2-3, with TRBD1 matching over 7 bases. Germline-derived CDR1 and CDR2 are SNHLY and FYNNEI. CDR3 size: 16 residues. J gave up 1 base and V 0 bases, and 4 bases lay outside the gene matches. CDR3 amino acids: CASSEALGQRTDTQYF. In nucleotides, the CDR3 is TGTGCCAGCAGTGAAGCTTTGGGACAGCGCACAGATACGCAGTATTTT.

The chain employs TRBV30 and TRBJ1-6; no clear D gene. The CDR3 is 14 residues long. The V end lost 0 bases, the J end lost 6 bases, and 9 bases lay between the germline ends. Looked up from germline, CDR1 is GTSNPN and CDR2 is SVGIG (reference sequence). This CDR3 reads CAWSVTAPNSPLHF. The CDR3 DNA follows: TGTGCCTGGAGTGTTACGGCACCTAATTCACCCCTCCACTTT.

This rearrangement joins TRBV19 to TRBJ2-3, with TRBD1 matching 10 bases. The CDR3 has 16 residues. J gave up 5 bases and V 5 bases, and 10 bases lay outside the gene matches. The germline CDR1 and CDR2 sequences are LNHDA and SQIVND (reference sequence). The CDR3: CASSPMGGQGLDTQYF. DNA for the CDR3: TGTGCCAGTAGTCCCATGGGGGGACAGGGGTTAGATACGCAGTATTTT.